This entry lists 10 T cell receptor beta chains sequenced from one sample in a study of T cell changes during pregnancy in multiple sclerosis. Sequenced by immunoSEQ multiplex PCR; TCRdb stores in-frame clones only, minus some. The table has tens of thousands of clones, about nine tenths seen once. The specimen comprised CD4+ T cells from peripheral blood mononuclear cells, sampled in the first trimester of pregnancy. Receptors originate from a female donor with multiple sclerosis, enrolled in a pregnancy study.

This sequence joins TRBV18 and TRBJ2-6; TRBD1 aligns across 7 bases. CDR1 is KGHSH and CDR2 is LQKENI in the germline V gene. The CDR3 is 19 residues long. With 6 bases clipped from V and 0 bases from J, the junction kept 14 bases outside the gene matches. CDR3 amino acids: CASSQLPTGAHSGANVLTF. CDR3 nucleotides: TGTGCCAGCTCGCAACTACCTACAGGGGCCCACTCTGGGGCCAACGTCCTGACTTTC.

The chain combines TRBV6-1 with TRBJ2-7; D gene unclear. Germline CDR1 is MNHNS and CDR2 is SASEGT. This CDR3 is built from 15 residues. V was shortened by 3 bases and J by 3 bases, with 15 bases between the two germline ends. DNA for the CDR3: TGTGCCAGCAGTGACCTCAACCGTGGGCACTACGAGCAGTACTTC. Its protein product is CASSDLNRGHYEQYF.

In nucleotides, the CDR3 is TGTGCCATCTCCACGACTAGCGGGAGTCCCGGGGAGCTGTTTTTT. Amino acids: CAISTTSGSPGELFF. The chain joins TRBV10-3 to TRBJ2-2, with TRBD2 identical over 12 bases. CDR1 ENHRY and CDR2 SYGVKD come from the germline V gene. Trimming took 8 bases from V and 6 from J; bases not matched to a gene: 7. The CDR3 is 15 amino acids.

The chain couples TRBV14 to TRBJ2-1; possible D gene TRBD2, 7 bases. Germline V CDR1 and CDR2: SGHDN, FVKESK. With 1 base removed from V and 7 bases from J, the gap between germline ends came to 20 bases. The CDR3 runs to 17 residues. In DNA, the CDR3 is TGTGCCAGCAGCCAAGGGCGGTCGGGGGGCCTTAGGAATGAGCAGTTCTTC. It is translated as CASSQGRSGGLRNEQFF.

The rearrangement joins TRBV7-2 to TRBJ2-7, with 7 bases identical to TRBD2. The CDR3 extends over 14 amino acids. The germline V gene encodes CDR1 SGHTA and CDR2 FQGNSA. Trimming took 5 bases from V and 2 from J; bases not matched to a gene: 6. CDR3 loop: CASSRLADTYEQYF. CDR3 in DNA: TGTGCCAGCAGCCGGCTAGCGGATACCTACGAGCAGTACTTC.

DNA of the CDR3: TGTGCCAGCAGTTACTCACCTAGCGGGAGTAGGGATGAGCAGTTCTTC. Amino acids: CASSYSPSGSRDEQFF. V and J are TRBV6-6 and TRBJ2-1; 10 bases are shared with TRBD2. The CDR3 extends over 16 amino acids. Per germline, CDR1 MNHNY and CDR2 SVGAGI (reference sequence). Unmatched junction bases numbered 7, after V lost 0 bases and J lost 8 bases.

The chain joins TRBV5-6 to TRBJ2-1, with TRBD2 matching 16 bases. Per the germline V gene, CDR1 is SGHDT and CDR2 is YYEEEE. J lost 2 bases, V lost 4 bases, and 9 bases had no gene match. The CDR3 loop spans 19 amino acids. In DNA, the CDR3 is TGTGCCAGCAGCGGGGAGGGACTAGCGGGAGGGCTAACCTACAATGAGCAGTTCTTC. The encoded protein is CASSGEGLAGGLTYNEQFF. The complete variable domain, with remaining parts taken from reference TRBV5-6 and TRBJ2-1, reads DAGVTQSPTHLIKTRGQQVTLRCSPKSGHDTVSWYQQALGQGPQFIFQYYEEEERQRGNFPDRFSGHQFPNYSSELNVNALLLGDSALYLCASSGEGLAGGLTYNEQFFGPGTRLTVL.

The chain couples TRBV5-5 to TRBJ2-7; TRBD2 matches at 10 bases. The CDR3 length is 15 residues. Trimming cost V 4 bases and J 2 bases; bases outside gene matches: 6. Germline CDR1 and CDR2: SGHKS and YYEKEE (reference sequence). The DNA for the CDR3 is TGTGCCAGCAGCATAGGACTAGCGGCTACCTACGAGCAGTACTTC. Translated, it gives CASSIGLAATYEQYF.

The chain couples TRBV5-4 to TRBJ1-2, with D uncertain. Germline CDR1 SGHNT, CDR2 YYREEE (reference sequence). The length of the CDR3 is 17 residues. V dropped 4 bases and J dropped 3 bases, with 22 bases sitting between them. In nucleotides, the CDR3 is TGTGCCAGCAGCCCGTCGGCCCCAATGAACGGGGACTATGGCTACACCTTC. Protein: CASSPSAPMNGDYGYTF.

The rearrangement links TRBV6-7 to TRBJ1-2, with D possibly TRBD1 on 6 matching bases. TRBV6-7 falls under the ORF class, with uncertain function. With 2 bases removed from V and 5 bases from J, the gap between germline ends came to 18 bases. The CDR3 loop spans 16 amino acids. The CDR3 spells CASSYEDQGLPYGYTF. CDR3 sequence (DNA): TGTGCCAGCAGTTACGAAGACCAGGGGCTCCCATATGGCTACACCTTC.